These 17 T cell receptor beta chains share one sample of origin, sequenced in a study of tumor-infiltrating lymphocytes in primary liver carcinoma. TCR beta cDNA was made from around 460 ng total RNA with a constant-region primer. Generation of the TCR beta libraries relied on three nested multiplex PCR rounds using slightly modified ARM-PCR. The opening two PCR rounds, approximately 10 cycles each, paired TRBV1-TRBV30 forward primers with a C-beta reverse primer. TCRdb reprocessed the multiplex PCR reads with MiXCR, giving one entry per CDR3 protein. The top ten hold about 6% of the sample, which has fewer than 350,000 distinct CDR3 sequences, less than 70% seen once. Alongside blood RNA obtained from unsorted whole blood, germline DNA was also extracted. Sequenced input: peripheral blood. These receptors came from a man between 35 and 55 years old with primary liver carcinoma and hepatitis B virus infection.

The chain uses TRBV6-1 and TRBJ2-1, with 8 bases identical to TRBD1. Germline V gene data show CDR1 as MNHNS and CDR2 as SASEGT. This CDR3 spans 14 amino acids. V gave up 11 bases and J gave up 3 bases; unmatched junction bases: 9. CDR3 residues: CAGTLQGGYNEQFF. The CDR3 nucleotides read TGTGCCGGCACCCTACAGGGGGGCTACAATGAGCAGTTCTTC.

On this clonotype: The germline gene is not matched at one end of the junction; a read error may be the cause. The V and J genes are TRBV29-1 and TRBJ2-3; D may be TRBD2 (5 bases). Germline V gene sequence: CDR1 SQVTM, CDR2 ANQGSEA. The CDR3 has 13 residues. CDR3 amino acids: CSAESILADTQYF. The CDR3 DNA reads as TGTAGCGCCGAGAGCATTCTCGCAGATACGCAGTATTTT.

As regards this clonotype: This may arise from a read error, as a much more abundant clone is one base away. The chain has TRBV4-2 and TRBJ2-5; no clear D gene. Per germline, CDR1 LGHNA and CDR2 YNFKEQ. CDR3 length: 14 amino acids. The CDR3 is CASSQTTGQDTQYF. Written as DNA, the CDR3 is TGTGCCAGCAGCCAGACGACTGGCCAAGATACCCAGTACTTC.

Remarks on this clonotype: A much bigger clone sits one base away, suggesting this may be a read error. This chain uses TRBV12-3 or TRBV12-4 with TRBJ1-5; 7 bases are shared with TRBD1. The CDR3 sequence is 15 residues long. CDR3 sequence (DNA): TGTGTCAGCAGTTTAGCGGACAGGAGGAATCAGCCCCAGCATTTT. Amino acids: CVSSLADRRNQPQHF.

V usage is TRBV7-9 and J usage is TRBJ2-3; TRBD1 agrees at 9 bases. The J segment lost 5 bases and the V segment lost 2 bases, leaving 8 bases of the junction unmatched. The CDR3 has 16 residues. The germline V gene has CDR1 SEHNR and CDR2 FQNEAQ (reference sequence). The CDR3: CASSLWRTGEKDTQYF. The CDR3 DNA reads TGTGCCAGCAGCTTATGGCGGACAGGGGAGAAAGATACGCAGTATTTT.

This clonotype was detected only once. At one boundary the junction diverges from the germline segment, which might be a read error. DNA for the CDR3: TGTGCCAGCAGCATTCGGACGGAGAACACTGAAGTTTTCTTT. It yields the protein CASSIRTENTEVFF. This chain joins TRBV12-3 or TRBV12-4 and TRBJ1-1; no definite D call. The CDR3 contains 14 residues.

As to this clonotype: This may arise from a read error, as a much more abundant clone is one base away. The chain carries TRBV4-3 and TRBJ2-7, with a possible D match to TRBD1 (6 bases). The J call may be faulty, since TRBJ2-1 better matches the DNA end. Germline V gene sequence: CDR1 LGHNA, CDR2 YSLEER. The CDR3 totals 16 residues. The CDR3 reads CASSQDTGFYSYEQFF. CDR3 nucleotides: TGCGCCAGCAGCCAAGATACAGGGTTCTACTCCTACGAGCAGTTCTTC.

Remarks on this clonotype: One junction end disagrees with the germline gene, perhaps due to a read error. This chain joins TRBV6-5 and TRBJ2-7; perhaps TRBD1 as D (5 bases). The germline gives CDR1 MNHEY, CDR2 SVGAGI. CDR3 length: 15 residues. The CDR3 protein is CASNSWTQGLYEHYF. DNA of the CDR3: TGTGCCAGCAATAGCTGGACCCAGGGTCTGTACGAGCACTACTTC.

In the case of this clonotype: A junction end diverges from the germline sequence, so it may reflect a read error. In DNA, the CDR3 is TGTGCCAGCAGCTTGCAAGGGTGGGGTGGCTCGGAGACCCGGTACTTC. Its translation is CASSLQGWGGSETRYF. The genes are TRBV11-2 and TRBJ2-5; no reliable D call. The CDR3 sequence is 16 residues long. CDR1 is SGHAT and CDR2 is FQNNGV in the germline V gene.

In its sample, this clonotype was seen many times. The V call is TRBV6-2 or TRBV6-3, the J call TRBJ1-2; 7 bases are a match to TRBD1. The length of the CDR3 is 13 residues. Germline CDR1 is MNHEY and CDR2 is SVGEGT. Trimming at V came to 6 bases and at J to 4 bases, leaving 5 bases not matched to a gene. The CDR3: CASSRTGLYGYTF. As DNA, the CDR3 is TGTGCCAGCAGCCGGACAGGACTCTATGGCTACACCTTC.

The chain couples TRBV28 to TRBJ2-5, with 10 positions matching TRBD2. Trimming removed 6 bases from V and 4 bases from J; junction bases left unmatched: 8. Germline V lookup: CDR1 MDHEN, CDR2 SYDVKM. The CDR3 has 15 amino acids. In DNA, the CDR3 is TGTGCCAGCAGACTAGCGGGATGGGTCGGAGAGACCCAGTACTTC. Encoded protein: CASRLAGWVGETQYF.

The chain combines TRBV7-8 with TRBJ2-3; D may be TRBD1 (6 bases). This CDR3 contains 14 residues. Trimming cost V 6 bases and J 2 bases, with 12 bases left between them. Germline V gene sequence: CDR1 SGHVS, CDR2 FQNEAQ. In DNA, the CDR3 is TGTGCCAGCAGTTCGGGACATGCCACAGATACGCAGTATTTT. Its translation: CASSSGHATDTQYF.

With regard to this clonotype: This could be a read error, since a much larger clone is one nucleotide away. CDR3 in DNA: TGTGCCAGCACTCCGCCGGGCTCCTCCTACGGGCAGTACTTC. Amino acid sequence: CASTPPGSSYGQYF. This chain connects TRBV6-2 or TRBV6-3 to TRBJ2-7; D is unclear. The CDR3 contains 14 residues. Germline loops: CDR1 MNHEY, CDR2 SVGEGT.

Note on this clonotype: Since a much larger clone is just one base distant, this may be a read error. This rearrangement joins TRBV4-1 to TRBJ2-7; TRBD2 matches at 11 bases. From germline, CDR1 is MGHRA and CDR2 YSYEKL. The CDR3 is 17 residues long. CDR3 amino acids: CASSKDSSGLAVYEQYF. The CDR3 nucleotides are TGCGCCAGCAGCAAAGACTCATCGGGACTAGCGGTCTACGAGCAGTACTTC.

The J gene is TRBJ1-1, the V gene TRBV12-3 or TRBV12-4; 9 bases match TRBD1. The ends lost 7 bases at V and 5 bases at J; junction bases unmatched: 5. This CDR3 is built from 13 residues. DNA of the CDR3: TGTGCCAGCATCCTGACAGGGGGGACTGAAGCTTTCTTT. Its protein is CASILTGGTEAFF.

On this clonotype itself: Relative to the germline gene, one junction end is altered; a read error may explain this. The CDR3 region is CDSRQEGHSFYGYTF. CDR3 nucleotides: TGCGACAGCAGACAAGAGGGTCACAGCTTCTATGGCTACACCTTC. V gene TRBV4-3 combines with J gene TRBJ1-2; D remains ambiguous. The CDR3 spans 15 residues. Germline V gene data show CDR1 as LGHNA and CDR2 as YSLEER.

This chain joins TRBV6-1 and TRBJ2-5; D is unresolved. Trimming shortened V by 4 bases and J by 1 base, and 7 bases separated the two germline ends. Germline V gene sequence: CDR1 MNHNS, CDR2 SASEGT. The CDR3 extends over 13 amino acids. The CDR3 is CASSVSAQETQYF. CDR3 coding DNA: TGTGCCAGCAGTGTCTCGGCCCAAGAGACCCAGTACTTC.